The present entry profiles one T cell receptor beta chain with its context. The same CDR3 also results from other DNA sequences found in this sample. The method was immunoSEQ multiplex PCR; TCRdb's version includes in-frame clones alone and lacks a portion of them. This sample carries around 270,000 clones, roughly four fifths of them seen once, and the ten largest clones take less than 20%. The data derive from a study of blood T cell repertoires in COVID-19. V lost 3 bases and J 4 bases, leaving 7 bases between the germline ends. In germline, CDR1 is KGHSH, CDR2 LQKENI. The CDR3 has 13 residues. Specimen: peripheral blood. This TCR was sampled from a person between 65 and 79 years old with COVID-19, enrolled during active disease. The chain is built from TRBV18 and TRBJ1-5; possibly TRBD1 for D (5 bases). CDR3 region: CASSPGGNQPQHF. CDR3 sequence (DNA): TGTGCCAGCTCACCCGGGGGGAATCAGCCCCAGCATTTT.